What follows are 18 T cell receptor beta chains derived from one specimen sequenced in a study of CD8 T cells in Susac syndrome. Reverse transcription of roughly 0.45 to 1 ug RNA was performed with random hexamers. A single record per CDR3 protein comes from TCRdb applying MiXCR to the immunoSEQ multiplex PCR reads. The sample includes around 90,000 distinct CDR3 sequences, approximately 96% seen only once; the top ten take 0.62%. Sequenced: CD8+ T cells from PBMCs. These receptors all come from a human donor with Susac syndrome.

The chain recombines TRBV7-2 with TRBJ2-3; 11 nucleotides align to TRBD2. Germline V CDR1 and CDR2: SGHTA, FQGNSA. The CDR3 is made up of 16 amino acids. The ends lost 5 bases at V and 1 base at J; junction bases unmatched: 5. The CDR3 sequence is CASSPTLAGGTDTQYF. CDR3 sequence (DNA): TGTGCCAGCAGCCCCACACTAGCGGGGGGCACAGATACGCAGTATTTT.

The gene calls are TRBV30 and TRBJ1-3; 8 nucleotides agree with TRBD1. This CDR3 has 13 residues. V shed 5 bases and J 4 bases; nucleotides not matched to a gene: 4. Looked up from germline, CDR1 is GTSNPN and CDR2 is SVGIG (reference sequence). CDR3 in DNA: TGTGCCTGGGGACAGGGTACAGGAAACACCATATATTTT. It translates to CAWGQGTGNTIYF.

The chain employs TRBV15 and TRBJ1-2; 9 nucleotides agree with TRBD1. CDR3 length equals 15 residues. Germline V gives CDR1 LNHNV, CDR2 YYDKDF (reference sequence). Trimming took 2 bases from V and 3 from J; bases not matched to a gene: 4. This CDR3 is CATSRPRTGDYGYTF. The CDR3 coding sequence is TGTGCCACCAGCAGACCGAGGACAGGGGACTATGGCTACACCTTC.

The gene calls are TRBV3-1 and TRBJ1-4; D is unclear. The V end lost 0 bases, the J end lost 0 bases, and 11 bases lay between the germline ends. CDR1 and CDR2 from the germline V gene are LGHDT and YNNKEL (reference sequence). This CDR3 is 17 amino acids long. The CDR3: CASSQDPVGTTNEKLFF. The DNA of the CDR3 is TGTGCCAGCAGCCAAGACCCCGTTGGCACAACTAATGAAAAACTGTTTTTT.

The V and J genes are TRBV19 and TRBJ2-7; D unclear. The ends were cut back, 3 bases at V and 3 bases at J, with 9 bases in the middle. CDR1 LNHDA and CDR2 SQIVND come from the germline V gene (reference sequence). This CDR3 is 13 amino acids long. The CDR3 nucleotides read TGTGCCAGTAGTATGGGATGGCGCTACGAGCAGTACTTC. Its translation: CASSMGWRYEQYF.

The rearrangement links TRBV6-5 to TRBJ1-5; the D is unclear. Trimming left V 0 bases short and J 5 bases short, with 8 bases between. The CDR3 length is 14 residues. Germline CDR1 MNHEY, CDR2 SVGAGI. DNA for the CDR3: TGTGCCAGCAGTTACTCGAGAGGGCATCAGCCCCAGCATTTT. Residues: CASSYSRGHQPQHF.

The rearrangement joins TRBV9 to TRBJ2-3, with D unclear. Germline V gene sequence: CDR1 SGDLS, CDR2 YYNGEE. V dropped 0 bases and J dropped 0 bases, with 14 bases sitting between them. The CDR3 runs 17 residues. CDR3 DNA: TGTGCCAGCAGCGTAGGGCACAGCTTAGCTAGCACAGATACGCAGTATTTT. Residues: CASSVGHSLASTDTQYF.

The chain has TRBV3-1 and TRBJ2-5; 8 bases align to TRBD2. The germline CDR1 and CDR2 sequences are LGHDT and YNNKEL (reference sequence). The CDR3 length is 15 residues. After removal of 3 bases from V and 3 bases from J, the junction contained 6 bases not matched to a gene. The CDR3 loop is CASSQGSLAEETQYF. Here the CDR3 DNA reads TGTGCCAGCAGCCAGGGATCACTAGCGGAAGAGACCCAGTACTTC.

V gene TRBV2 combines with J gene TRBJ2-7; no firm D call. This CDR3 is 11 amino acids long. Trimming removed 8 bases at V and 5 bases at J, with 10 bases between. Germline lookup yields CDR1 SNHLY and CDR2 FYNNEI. The DNA of the CDR3 is TGTGCCAGCTCCGGGTACCACGAGCAGTACTTC. Translation: CASSGYHEQYF.

DNA for the CDR3: TGCAGTGCTAACAGGGGTAGCACTGAAGCTTTCTTT. Amino acids: CSANRGSTEAFF. The chain uses TRBV20-1 and TRBJ1-1; 7 bases are a match to TRBD1. CDR3 size: 12 residues. Germline V gene data show CDR1 as DFQATT and CDR2 as SNEGSKA (reference sequence). The V and J ends lost 4 bases and 4 bases, in that order; junction bases with no gene match: 3.

V usage is TRBV3-1 and J usage is TRBJ2-2; weak D call: TRBD2 (5 bases). This CDR3 has 16 amino acids. V was trimmed by 4 bases and J by 8 bases, leaving 20 bases between them. The germline gives CDR1 LGHDT, CDR2 YNNKEL (reference sequence). This CDR3 is CASSPPTGRQPGELFF. DNA for the CDR3: TGTGCCAGCAGCCCCCCCACGGGGAGACAACCAGGGGAGCTGTTTTTT.

The rearrangement joins TRBV30 to TRBJ1-5, with D possibly TRBD1 on 5 matching bases. V was pared by 6 bases and J by 3 bases, with 12 bases between. CDR1 is GTSNPN and CDR2 is SVGIG in the germline V gene (reference sequence). The CDR3 spans 13 residues. CDR3 residues: CACTDTANQPQHF. The CDR3 DNA reads TGTGCCTGTACGGACACCGCCAATCAGCCCCAGCATTTT.

This clonotype was seen just once. This chain uses TRBV6-5 with TRBJ1-1, with D unresolved. This CDR3 is 14 amino acids long. Germline assignment: CDR1 MNHEY and CDR2 SVGAGI. The germline V and J ends were trimmed by 2 bases and 1 base, with 8 bases remaining between them. Here the CDR3 DNA reads TGTGCCAGCAGTTACACTCGGCAGAACACTGAAGCTTTCTTT. The encoded protein is CASSYTRQNTEAFF.

The chain joins TRBV3-1 to TRBJ2-1; D not resolved. Germline loops: CDR1 LGHDT, CDR2 YNNKEL (reference sequence). This CDR3 spans 17 amino acids. V lost 0 bases to trimming and J lost 5 bases, with 17 bases between them. CDR3 residues: CASSQDPLRATNNEQFF. In nucleotides, the CDR3 is TGTGCCAGCAGCCAAGATCCCCTCAGAGCCACCAACAATGAGCAGTTCTTC.

The genes are TRBV4-1 and TRBJ1-1; possible D gene TRBD1, 5 bases. The CDR3 is 13 residues long. Trimming took 3 bases from V and 6 from J, leaving 11 bases between them. Per the germline V gene, CDR1 is MGHRA and CDR2 is YSYEKL. The DNA of the CDR3 is TGCGCCAGCAGCCAGGCCGAGGGACCTGAAGCTTTCTTT. This gives the protein CASSQAEGPEAFF.

The chain joins TRBV7-2 to TRBJ2-5, with 8 bases fitting TRBD2. Germline values: CDR1 SGHTA, CDR2 FQGNSA. This CDR3 contains 14 residues. Germline trimming cut 6 bases from V and 5 bases from J; bases unmatched to any gene: 8. The CDR3 loop is CASSLEQRGETQYF. The CDR3, as DNA: TGTGCCAGCAGTCTAGAGCAGCGGGGGGAGACCCAGTACTTC.

The chain joins TRBV30 to TRBJ1-2, with D possibly being TRBD1 (6 bases). The CDR3 has 15 residues. CDR1 is GTSNPN and CDR2 is SVGIG in the germline V gene (reference sequence). Trimming took 0 bases from V and 0 from J, leaving 11 bases between them. Written as DNA, the CDR3 is TGTGCCTGGAGTGTATGGAAGGGGGCTAACTATGGCTACACCTTC. Its translation: CAWSVWKGANYGYTF.

CDR3 region: CASSPGTDFFYGYTF. The DNA for the CDR3 is TGTGCCAGCAGCCCTGGGACGGATTTTTTCTATGGCTACACCTTC. J is TRBJ1-2 and V is TRBV7-2; tentatively, D is TRBD1 (5 bases). V lost 5 bases to trimming and J lost 4 bases, with 17 bases between them. Germline CDR1 and CDR2: SGHTA and FQGNSA. The CDR3 extends over 15 amino acids.